This T cell receptor beta chain was identified in a study of T cells in tuberculosis. About the research overall: CD1B tetramers identified T cells specific for mycobacterial lipid GMM.

Sequenced by immunoSEQ multiplex PCR; TCRdb stores in-frame clones only, minus some. The repertoire holds 44,000 or so clones, nearly 95% seen once, with 7.5% in the top ten. The CDR3 runs 15 residues. Germline CDR1 reads SGHTA; CDR2 reads FQGTGA. V was pared by 2 bases and J by 4 bases, with 2 bases of the junction left unmatched. The clonotype comes from a donor aged 10-29 years with latent tuberculosis or without tuberculosis infection. The chain joins TRBV7-3 to TRBJ2-1, with 10 bases that match TRBD2. The sequencing input was PBMCs. CDR3 DNA: TGTGCCAGCAGCTTACAAGCGGGGGGGTACAATGAGCAGTTCTTC. This gives the protein CASSLQAGGYNEQFF.